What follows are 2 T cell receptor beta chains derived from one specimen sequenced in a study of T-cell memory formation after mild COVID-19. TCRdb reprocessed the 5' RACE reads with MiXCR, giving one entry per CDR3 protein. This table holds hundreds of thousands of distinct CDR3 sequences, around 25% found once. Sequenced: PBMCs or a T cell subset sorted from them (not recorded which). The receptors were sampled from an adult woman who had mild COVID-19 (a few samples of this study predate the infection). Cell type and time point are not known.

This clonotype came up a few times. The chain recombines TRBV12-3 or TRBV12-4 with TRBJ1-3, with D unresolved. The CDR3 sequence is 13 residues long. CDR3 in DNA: TGTGCGGACCGTCCTTTCTCTGGAAACACCATATATTTT. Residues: CADRPFSGNTIYF.

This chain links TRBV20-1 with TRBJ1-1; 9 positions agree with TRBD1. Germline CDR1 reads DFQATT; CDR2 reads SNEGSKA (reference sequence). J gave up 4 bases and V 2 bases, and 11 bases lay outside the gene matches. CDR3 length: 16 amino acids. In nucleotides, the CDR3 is TGCAGTGCTAGACCCGGGACAGGGCGTTGGGGCACTGAAGCTTTCTTT. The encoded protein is CSARPGTGRWGTEAFF.